This T cell receptor beta chain was profiled in a study of CD8 T cells in ankylosing spondylitis. This clonotype was detected many times. TCRdb called the 5' RACE reads again in MiXCR, with one record for every CDR3 protein. The sample yields about 310,000 distinct CDR3 sequences, about 20% seen once. Trimming cost V 6 bases and J 9 bases; bases outside gene matches: 12. Germline V gives CDR1 SNHLY, CDR2 FYNNEI. The CDR3 covers 16 residues. The chain recombines TRBV2 with TRBJ2-1; 12 nucleotides match TRBD2. This sequence was found in a female donor with ankylosing spondylitis or in good health (not recorded which). Sequenced sample: blood, either unsorted or a sorted T cell fraction (not recorded which). CDR3 residues: CASRLLAGGNAGEQFF. The CDR3, as DNA: TGTGCCAGCAGACTCCTAGCGGGGGGGAACGCCGGTGAGCAGTTCTTC.